The next 23 T cell receptor beta chains were all read from a single sample in a study of human T cells and chemical hapten exposure. The time point denotes: healthy volunteer bleed at 2 weeks. It was from unfractionated whole blood that total RNA was extracted. Via MiXCR, TCRdb re-called the RACE reads, giving one row per CDR3 protein. The data show roughly 130,000 distinct CDR3 sequences, around 8.3% seen once. Sequenced input: whole blood. The receptor set was obtained from a male donor in good health. Some clones in this sample may be carry-over from other donors' samples.

The genes are TRBV7-9 and TRBJ2-4; maybe TRBD1 (6 bases). The germline gives CDR1 SEHNR, CDR2 FQNEAQ (reference sequence). V lost 6 bases, J lost 1 base, and 13 bases lay in between. The CDR3 has 15 amino acids. CDR3 loop: CASSSTGPAKNIQYF. The CDR3 nucleotides read TGTGCCAGCAGTTCCACAGGGCCGGCCAAAAACATTCAGTACTTC.

This clonotype was seen at least ten times. This sequence joins TRBV6-5 and TRBJ2-1, with D possibly matching TRBD2 (6 bases). V was clipped by 8 bases and J by 0 bases, with 23 bases between them. The CDR3 is made up of 18 amino acids. Germline CDR1 is MNHEY and CDR2 is SVGAGI. CDR3 bases: TGTGCCAGCCCCCCTGGCGGGGAAGACCCGCCCTCCTACAATGAGCAGTTCTTC. Amino acid sequence: CASPPGGEDPPSYNEQFF.

This clonotype appeared many times. The chain is built from TRBV29-1 and TRBJ1-1, with D hard to call. The CDR3 spans 10 residues. V was pared by 7 bases and J by 2 bases, with 5 bases between. The germline V gene has CDR1 SQVTM and CDR2 ANQGSEA. CDR3 sequence reads: CSAVNTEAFF. In nucleotides, the CDR3 is TGCAGCGCCGTAAACACTGAAGCTTTCTTT.

This clonotype was detected a few times. The chain couples TRBV15 to TRBJ2-2, with D perhaps being TRBD1 or TRBD2 (5 bases each). Per the germline V gene, CDR1 is LNHNV and CDR2 is YYDKDF (reference sequence). CDR3 length: 16 residues. The V gene lost 4 bases and the J gene lost 2 bases, with 14 bases spanning the gap. CDR3 sequence: CATSTFRDLNTGELFF. The DNA for the CDR3 is TGTGCCACCAGCACATTCCGGGACCTAAACACCGGGGAGCTGTTTTTT.

The sample holds many counts of this clonotype. The J gene is TRBJ2-7, the V gene TRBV20-1, with D perhaps given as TRBD1 or TRBD2 (7 bases each). V was pared by 0 bases and J by 7 bases, with 25 bases between. This CDR3 region has 17 residues. Germline values: CDR1 DFQATT, CDR2 SNEGSKA (reference sequence). CDR3 sequence: CSARDERDSLTVGEQYF. The CDR3 bases are TGCAGTGCTAGAGATGAGCGGGACAGCCTCACCGTGGGGGAGCAGTACTTC.

The chain is built from TRBV7-2 and TRBJ1-2; tentative D call: TRBD1 (5 bases). CDR1 SGHTA and CDR2 FQGNSA come from the germline V gene. V was pared by 5 bases and J by 8 bases, with 21 bases between. This CDR3 is built from 15 residues. The CDR3 DNA reads TGTGCCAGCAGCCGCGGGGGTTTTTGGGATGAAGGCTACACCTTC. Its translation: CASSRGGFWDEGYTF.

The CDR3 region is CASSFRTGTKEQYF. CDR3 bases: TGTGCCAGCAGTTTTCGGACAGGGACGAAGGAGCAGTACTTC. The gene calls are TRBV27 and TRBJ2-7, with 8 positions matching TRBD1. CDR3 length: 14 residues. The V gene's germline CDR1 is MNHEY and CDR2 SMNVEV (reference sequence). The V and J ends lost 3 bases and 7 bases, in that order; junction bases with no gene match: 8.

The rearrangement joins TRBV18 to TRBJ2-1, with 9 bases lining up with TRBD2. The CDR3 extends over 15 amino acids. V lost 5 bases, J lost 9 bases, and 11 bases stayed unmatched. CDR1 and CDR2 from the germline V gene are KGHSH and LQKENI. The CDR3 DNA follows: TGTGCCAGCTCATCAGACGCTAGCGGGATCTTTGAGCAGTTCTTC. This codes for CASSSDASGIFEQFF.

The V gene is TRBV7-2, the J gene TRBJ1-4; maybe TRBD1 (5 bases). The CDR3 totals 14 residues. The germline V gene has CDR1 SGHTA and CDR2 FQGNSA. The ends were cut back, 5 bases at V and 4 bases at J, with 11 bases in the middle. The CDR3 DNA reads TGTGCCAGCAGCCCGGGACGGGATAATGAAAAACTGTTTTTT. This translates into CASSPGRDNEKLFF.

This clonotype has a count of ten or more. This chain uses TRBV19 with TRBJ2-2; TRBD1 might be the D (5 bases). Germline CDR1 and CDR2: LNHDA and SQIVND (reference sequence). This CDR3 is built from 14 residues. Trimming pared 5 bases from V and 0 bases from J, leaving 7 bases between. For the CDR3, the DNA is TGTGCCAGTAGTCCGACAGCGAACACCGGGGAGCTGTTTTTT. This codes for CASSPTANTGELFF.

This chain uses TRBV5-6 with TRBJ2-5, with a tentative D call TRBD2 (7 bases). The germline V and J ends were trimmed by 4 bases and 4 bases, with 17 bases remaining between them. Germline V gene lookup returns CDR1 SGHDT and CDR2 YYEEEE. This CDR3 comprises 15 residues. In DNA, the CDR3 is TGTGCCAGCAGCCTCAGGGGTAGCGGGCGAGAGACCCAGTACTTC. Amino acids: CASSLRGSGRETQYF.

The chain is built from TRBV3-1 and TRBJ1-1, with TRBD1 as a possible D gene (6 bases). The V end lost 4 bases, the J end lost 11 bases, and 11 bases lay between the germline ends. Germline V CDR1 and CDR2: LGHDT, YNNKEL (reference sequence). The CDR3 runs 11 residues. The CDR3 bases are TGTGCCAGCAGCCGAAGGGGGGAGGCTTTCTTT. It encodes CASSRRGEAFF.

This clonotype has only a few counts. The V gene is TRBV7-9, the J gene TRBJ1-1; D remains unclear. The V and J ends lost 1 base and 6 bases respectively, with 6 bases between them. This CDR3 contains 12 residues. CDR1 and CDR2 (germline): SEHNR, FQNEAQ (reference sequence). The CDR3 DNA sequence: TGTGCCAGCAGCTTAGAATCAGCTGAAGCTTTCTTT. Protein product: CASSLESAEAFF.

This chain connects TRBV6-5 to TRBJ2-2; 7 bases map to TRBD1. CDR3 length: 15 amino acids. V shed 7 bases, J shed 0 bases, and the junction held 5 bases outside the gene matches. Germline V lookup: CDR1 MNHEY, CDR2 SVGAGI. This CDR3 reads CASKRQGANTGELFF. DNA of the CDR3: TGTGCCAGCAAAAGACAGGGCGCGAACACCGGGGAGCTGTTTTTT.

The rearrangement uses TRBV12-5 and TRBJ2-7; D is perhaps TRBD1 or TRBD2 (7 bases each). From germline, CDR1 is LGHNT and CDR2 FRNRAP. The CDR3 consists of 14 residues. The ends were cut back, 0 bases at V and 7 bases at J, with 13 bases in the middle. In nucleotides, the CDR3 is TGTGCTAGTGGTTTGGTCAACAGGGGAGGGGAGCAGTACTTC. Translating it yields CASGLVNRGGEQYF.

This clonotype appeared a few times. The chain employs TRBV7-2 and TRBJ1-4; D is unresolved. Germline V gives CDR1 SGHTA, CDR2 FQGNSA. Trimming stripped 1 base from V and 4 bases from J, with 10 bases between. The length of the CDR3 is 15 residues. CDR3 sequence: CASSLGQANNEKLFF. DNA of the CDR3: TGTGCCAGCAGCTTAGGGCAGGCGAATAATGAAAAACTGTTTTTT.

This chain uses TRBV6-1 with TRBJ2-4, with 10 bases matching TRBD2. CDR3 size: 18 residues. V shed 3 bases and J 1 base; nucleotides not matched to a gene: 9. The germline V gene has CDR1 MNHNS and CDR2 SASEGT. The CDR3 DNA sequence: TGTGCCAGCAGTGAGAGTGTAGCGGGGGGCGTTGCCAAAAACATTCAGTACTTC. This gives the protein CASSESVAGGVAKNIQYF.

A note on this clonotype: A much larger clone lies one base from this, so it may be a read error. This chain joins TRBV18 and TRBJ2-5, with TRBD2 matching 10 bases. The CDR3 is made up of 17 amino acids. Per the germline V gene, CDR1 is KGHSH and CDR2 is LQKENI. The CDR3 DNA reads as TGTGCCAGCTCACAAATCGCGACTAGCGGGTTCCAAGGGACCCAGTACTTC. This translates into CASSQIATSGFQGTQYF.

V gene TRBV10-3 combines with J gene TRBJ2-7; D is undetermined. Germline CDR1 is ENHRY and CDR2 is SYGVKD. V was trimmed by 2 bases and J by 2 bases, leaving 4 bases between them. This CDR3 is 12 amino acids long. CDR3 nucleotides: TGTGCCATCAGTGAGAAGGCCTACGAGCAGTACTTC. Its protein is CAISEKAYEQYF.

This clonotype has more than one count but fewer than ten. V usage is TRBV5-6 and J usage is TRBJ2-2, with D hard to call. Trimming removed 0 bases at V and 4 bases at J, with 7 bases between. The CDR3 totals 14 residues. From germline, CDR1 is SGHDT and CDR2 YYEEEE. The CDR3: CASSLVRITGELFF. CDR3 bases: TGTGCCAGCAGCTTGGTTCGGATCACCGGGGAGCTGTTTTTT. Looking up the rest from reference TRBV5-6 and TRBJ2-2 gives the full variable domain: DAGVTQSPTHLIKTRGQQVTLRCSPKSGHDTVSWYQQALGQGPQFIFQYYEEEERQRGNFPDRFSGHQFPNYSSELNVNALLLGDSALYLCASSLVRITGELFFGEGSRLTVL.

In its sample, this clonotype was seen many times. V is TRBV29-1 and J is TRBJ2-7; TRBD1 is a possible D gene (6 bases). V lost 4 bases, J lost 0 bases, and 16 bases lay in between. Germline lookup yields CDR1 SQVTM and CDR2 ANQGSEA. The CDR3 totals 15 residues. CDR3 loop: CSVAKGAGDSYEQYF. CDR3 coding DNA: TGCAGCGTTGCCAAAGGGGCAGGGGACTCCTACGAGCAGTACTTC.

The rearrangement joins TRBV20-1 to TRBJ1-5, with TRBD1 identical over 9 bases. The CDR3 spans 15 residues. Germline V CDR1 and CDR2: DFQATT, SNEGSKA (reference sequence). Germline trimming cut 1 base from V and 6 bases from J; bases unmatched to any gene: 7. CDR3 nucleotide sequence: TGCAGTGCTAGAGGGGGGACAGGGAGAGGTCAGCCCCAGCATTTT. This sequence encodes CSARGGTGRGQPQHF.

This clonotype was observed a few times. For the CDR3, the DNA is TGTGCCAGCTCATCCTTAGACATGAACACCGGGGAGCTGTTTTTT. Its protein product is CASSSLDMNTGELFF. J is TRBJ2-2 and V is TRBV18; D gene uncertain. This CDR3 is 15 amino acids long. Trimming pared 5 bases from V and 1 base from J, leaving 11 bases between. The V gene's germline CDR1 is KGHSH and CDR2 LQKENI.